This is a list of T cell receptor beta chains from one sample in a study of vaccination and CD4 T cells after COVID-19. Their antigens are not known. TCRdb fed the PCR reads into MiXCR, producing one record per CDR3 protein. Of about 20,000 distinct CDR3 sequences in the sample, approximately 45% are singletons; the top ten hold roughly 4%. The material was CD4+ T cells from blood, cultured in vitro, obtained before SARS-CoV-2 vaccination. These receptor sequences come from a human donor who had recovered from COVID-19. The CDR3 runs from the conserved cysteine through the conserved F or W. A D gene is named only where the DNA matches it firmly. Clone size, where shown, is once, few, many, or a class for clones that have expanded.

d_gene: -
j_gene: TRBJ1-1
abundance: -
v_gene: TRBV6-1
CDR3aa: CASSEYSGPKGTEAFF
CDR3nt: TGTGCCAGCAGTGAGTACTCGGGACCCAAGGGCACTGAAGCTTTCTTT

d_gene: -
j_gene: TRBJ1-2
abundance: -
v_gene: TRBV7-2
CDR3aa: CASSKRRTVLDYGYTF
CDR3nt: TGTGCCAGCAGCAAGCGGCGGACGGTACTTGACTATGGCTACACCTTC

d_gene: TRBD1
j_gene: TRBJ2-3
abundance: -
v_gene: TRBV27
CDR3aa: CASRSDRGSSTDTQYF
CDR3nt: TGTGCCAGCAGATCAGACAGGGGGTCTAGCACAGATACGCAGTATTTT

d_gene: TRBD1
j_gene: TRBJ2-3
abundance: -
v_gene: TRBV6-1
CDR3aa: CASSPGTGDTDTQYF
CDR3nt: TGTGCCAGCAGCCCCGGGACAGGGGACACAGATACGCAGTATTTT

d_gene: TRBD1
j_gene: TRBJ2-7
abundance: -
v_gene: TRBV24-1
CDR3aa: CAKPDRDWSYEQYF
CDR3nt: TGTGCCAAGCCGGACAGGGATTGGTCCTACGAGCAGTACTTC

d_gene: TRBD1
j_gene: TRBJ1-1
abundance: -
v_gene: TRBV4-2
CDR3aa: CASSQSKTGRGTEAFF
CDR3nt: TGTGCCAGCAGCCAATCAAAGACAGGGAGGGGGACTGAAGCTTTCTTT

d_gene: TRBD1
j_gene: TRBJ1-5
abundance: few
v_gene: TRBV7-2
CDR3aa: CASSSDRGGNQPQHF
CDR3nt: TGTGCCAGCAGTTCAGACAGGGGAGGCAATCAGCCCCAGCATTTT

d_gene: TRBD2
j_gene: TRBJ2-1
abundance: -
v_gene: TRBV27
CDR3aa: CASSLSLAGVNEQFF
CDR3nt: TGTGCCAGCAGTTTAAGCCTAGCGGGAGTGAATGAGCAGTTCTTC

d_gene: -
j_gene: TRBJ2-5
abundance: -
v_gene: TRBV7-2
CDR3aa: CASMRTPGETQYF
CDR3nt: TGTGCCAGCATGCGGACGCCCGGGGAGACCCAGTACTTC

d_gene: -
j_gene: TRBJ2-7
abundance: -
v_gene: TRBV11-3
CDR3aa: CASSLTDSYEQYF
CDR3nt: TGTGCCAGCAGCTTGACGGATTCCTACGAGCAGTACTTC

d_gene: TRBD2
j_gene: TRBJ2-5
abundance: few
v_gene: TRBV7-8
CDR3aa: CASSLGTLGEGTQYF
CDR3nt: TGTGCCAGCAGCTTAGGGACCCTCGGGGAGGGGACCCAGTACTTC

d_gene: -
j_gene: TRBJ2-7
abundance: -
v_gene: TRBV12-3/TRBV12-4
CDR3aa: CASSLRAGPEQYF
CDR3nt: TGTGCCAGCAGTTTACGGGCGGGGCCCGAGCAGTACTTC

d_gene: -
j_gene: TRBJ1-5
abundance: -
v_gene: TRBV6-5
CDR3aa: CASSYSGVGNQPQHF
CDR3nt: TGTGCCAGCAGTTACTCGGGTGTCGGCAATCAGCCCCAGCATTTT

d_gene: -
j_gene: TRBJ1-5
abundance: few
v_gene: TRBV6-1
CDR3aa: CASSRQEHNQPQHF
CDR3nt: TGTGCCAGCAGTCGACAGGAGCACAATCAGCCCCAGCATTTT

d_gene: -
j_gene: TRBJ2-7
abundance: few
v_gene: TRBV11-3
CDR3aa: CASSLVRAGHEQYF
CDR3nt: TGTGCCAGCAGCTTAGTTAGGGCAGGACACGAGCAGTACTTC

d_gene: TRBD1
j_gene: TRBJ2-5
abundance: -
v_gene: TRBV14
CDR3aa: CASSRVGQGRETQYF
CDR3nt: TGTGCCAGCAGCCGGGTAGGACAGGGACGGGAGACCCAGTACTTC

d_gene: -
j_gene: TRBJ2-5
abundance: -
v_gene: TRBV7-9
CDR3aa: CASSFLRGRETQYF
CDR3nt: TGTGCCAGCAGCTTCCTGCGGGGTAGAGAGACCCAGTACTTC

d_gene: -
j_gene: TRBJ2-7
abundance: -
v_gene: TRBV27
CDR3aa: CASRGRVEFEQYF
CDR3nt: TGTGCCAGCAGAGGTCGCGTGGAATTCGAGCAGTACTTC

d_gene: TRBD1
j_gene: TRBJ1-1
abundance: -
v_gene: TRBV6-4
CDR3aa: CASSLDRATEAFF
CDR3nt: TGTGCCAGCAGCTTAGACAGGGCCACTGAAGCTTTCTTT

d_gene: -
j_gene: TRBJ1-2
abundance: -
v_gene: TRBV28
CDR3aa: CASSPLIGEDYGYTF
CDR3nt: TGTGCCAGCAGCCCATTAATAGGGGAGGACTATGGCTACACCTTC

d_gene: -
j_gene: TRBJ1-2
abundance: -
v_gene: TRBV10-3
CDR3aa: CAIRSNSGDGYTF
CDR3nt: TGTGCCATCAGATCTAACTCAGGTGATGGCTACACCTTC

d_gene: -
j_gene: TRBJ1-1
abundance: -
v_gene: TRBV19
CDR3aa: CASSIWGLDTEAFF
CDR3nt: TGTGCCAGTAGTATTTGGGGGCTCGACACTGAAGCTTTCTTT

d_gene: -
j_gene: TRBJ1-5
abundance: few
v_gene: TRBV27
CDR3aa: CASSLRTDGQPQHF
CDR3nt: TGTGCCAGCAGTTTAAGGACAGACGGGCAGCCCCAGCATTTT

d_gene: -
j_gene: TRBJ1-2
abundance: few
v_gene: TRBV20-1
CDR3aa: CSARGRSAVEGYTF
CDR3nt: TGCAGTGCTAGAGGCCGGTCGGCGGTGGAAGGCTACACCTTC

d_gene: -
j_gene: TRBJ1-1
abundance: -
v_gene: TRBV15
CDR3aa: CATNIRRRMNTEAFF
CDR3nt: TGTGCCACCAACATACGAAGGAGAATGAACACTGAAGCTTTCTTT

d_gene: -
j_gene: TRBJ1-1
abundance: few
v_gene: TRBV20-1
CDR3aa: CSAGGQYMNTEAFF
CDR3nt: TGCAGTGCTGGCGGACAGTACATGAACACTGAAGCTTTCTTT

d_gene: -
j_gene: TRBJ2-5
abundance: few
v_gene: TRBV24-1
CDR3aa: CATSAEFGETQYF
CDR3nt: TGTGCCACCAGTGCTGAGTTTGGAGAGACCCAGTACTTC

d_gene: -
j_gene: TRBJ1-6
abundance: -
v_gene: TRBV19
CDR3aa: CASARGDSPLHF
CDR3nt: TGTGCCAGTGCGAGGGGTGATTCACCCCTCCACTTT

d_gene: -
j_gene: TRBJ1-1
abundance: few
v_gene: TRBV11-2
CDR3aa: CASSSRVVGTEAFF
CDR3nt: TGTGCCAGCAGCTCCAGGGTGGTTGGAACTGAAGCTTTCTTT

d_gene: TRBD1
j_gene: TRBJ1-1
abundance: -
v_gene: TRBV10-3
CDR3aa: CAIRRTGMNTEAFF
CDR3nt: TGTGCCATCAGGAGGACAGGTATGAACACTGAAGCTTTCTTT

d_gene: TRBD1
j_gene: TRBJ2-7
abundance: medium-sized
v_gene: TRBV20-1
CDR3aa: CSAPDRVWNYEQYF
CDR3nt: TGCAGTGCTCCAGACAGGGTGTGGAATTACGAGCAGTACTTC

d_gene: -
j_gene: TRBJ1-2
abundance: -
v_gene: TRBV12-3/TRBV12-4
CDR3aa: CASSRTGIQSNYGYTF
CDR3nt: TGTGCCAGCAGTCGAACCGGGATCCAAAGTAACTATGGCTACACCTTC

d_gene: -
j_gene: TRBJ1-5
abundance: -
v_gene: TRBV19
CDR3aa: CASSIRGRGQPQHF
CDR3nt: TGTGCCAGTAGTATCCGGGGGCGCGGCCAGCCCCAGCATTTT

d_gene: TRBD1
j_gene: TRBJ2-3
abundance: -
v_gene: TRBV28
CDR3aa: CAGSPRSPGQGSDTQYF
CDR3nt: TGTGCCGGCAGCCCCCGATCCCCGGGACAGGGGTCAGATACGCAGTATTTT

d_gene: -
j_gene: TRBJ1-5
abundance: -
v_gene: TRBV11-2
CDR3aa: CASRGQGINQPQHF
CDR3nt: TGTGCCAGCAGGGGCCAGGGGATCAATCAGCCCCAGCATTTT

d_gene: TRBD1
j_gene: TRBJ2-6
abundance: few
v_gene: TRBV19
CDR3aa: CASSGDRGSGANVLTF
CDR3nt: TGTGCCAGTAGTGGGGACAGGGGTTCTGGGGCCAACGTCCTGACTTTC

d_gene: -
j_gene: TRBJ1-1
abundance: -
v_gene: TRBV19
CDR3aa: CASSIVIAGNTEAFF
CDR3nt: TGTGCCAGTAGTATAGTGATAGCCGGGAACACTGAAGCTTTCTTT

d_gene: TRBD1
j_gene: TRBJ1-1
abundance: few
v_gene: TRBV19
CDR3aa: CASSSRDRGTVEAFF
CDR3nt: TGTGCCAGTAGTAGCCGGGACAGGGGAACGGTGGAAGCTTTCTTT

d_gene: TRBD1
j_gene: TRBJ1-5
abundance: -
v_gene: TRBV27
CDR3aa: CASSSGTGNSNQPQHF
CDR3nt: TGTGCCAGCAGTTCCGGGACAGGGAATAGCAATCAGCCCCAGCATTTT

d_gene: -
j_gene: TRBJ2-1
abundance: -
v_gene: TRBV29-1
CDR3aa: CSAVGGPYNEQFF
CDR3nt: TGCAGCGCCGTAGGGGGACCCTACAATGAGCAGTTCTTC

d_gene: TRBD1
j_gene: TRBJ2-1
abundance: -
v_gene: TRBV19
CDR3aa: CASRFGGQVYNEQFF
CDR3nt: TGTGCCAGTCGGTTCGGGGGACAGGTCTACAATGAGCAGTTCTTC

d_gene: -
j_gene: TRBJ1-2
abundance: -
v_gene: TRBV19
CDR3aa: CASSKDGEGYGYTF
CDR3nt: TGTGCCAGTAGTAAAGACGGCGAGGGCTATGGCTACACCTTC

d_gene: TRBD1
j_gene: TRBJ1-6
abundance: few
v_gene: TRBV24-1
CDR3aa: CATSDSQGASPLHF
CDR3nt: TGTGCCACCAGTGATTCACAGGGGGCATCACCCCTCCACTTT

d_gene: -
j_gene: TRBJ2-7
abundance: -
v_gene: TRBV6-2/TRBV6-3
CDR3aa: CASSSTSWEQYF
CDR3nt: TGTGCCAGCAGTTCGACTAGTTGGGAGCAGTACTTC

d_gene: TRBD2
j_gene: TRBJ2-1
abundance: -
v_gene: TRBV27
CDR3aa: CASSPGVGGVYNEQFF
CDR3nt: TGTGCCAGCTCACCGGGGGTGGGGGGGGTCTACAATGAGCAGTTCTTC

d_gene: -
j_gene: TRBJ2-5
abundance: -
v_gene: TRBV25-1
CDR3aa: CASGPQETQYF
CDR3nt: TGTGCCAGCGGGCCCCAAGAGACCCAGTACTTC

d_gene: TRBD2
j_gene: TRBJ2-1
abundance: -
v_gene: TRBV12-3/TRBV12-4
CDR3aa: CASRTSGIYEQFF
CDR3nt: TGTGCCAGCCGGACTAGCGGGATCTATGAGCAGTTCTTC

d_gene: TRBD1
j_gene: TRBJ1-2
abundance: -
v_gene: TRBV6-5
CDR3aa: CASSYSTGQGGGYTF
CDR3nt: TGTGCCAGCAGTTACTCGACAGGACAGGGAGGTGGCTACACCTTC

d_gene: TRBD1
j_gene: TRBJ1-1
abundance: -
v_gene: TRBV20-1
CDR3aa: CSALDRSSHRGEAFF
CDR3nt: TGCAGTGCTCTGGACAGGTCCTCGCATAGGGGTGAAGCTTTCTTT

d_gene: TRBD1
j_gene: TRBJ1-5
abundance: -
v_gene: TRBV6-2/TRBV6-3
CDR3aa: CASKGGSSSNQPQHF
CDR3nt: TGTGCCAGCAAAGGGGGCTCTAGTAGCAATCAGCCCCAGCATTTT

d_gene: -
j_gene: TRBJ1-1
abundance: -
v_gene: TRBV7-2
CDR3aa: CASSLRAALNTEAFF
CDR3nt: TGTGCCAGCAGCTTACGCGCAGCTTTGAACACTGAAGCTTTCTTT

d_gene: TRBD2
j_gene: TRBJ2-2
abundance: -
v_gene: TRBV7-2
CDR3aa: CASSLSGGVTEELFF
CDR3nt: TGTGCCAGCAGCTTAAGCGGGGGGGTCACCGAGGAGCTGTTTTTT

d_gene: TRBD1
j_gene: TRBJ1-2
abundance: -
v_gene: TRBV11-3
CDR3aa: CASSRGGDYGYTF
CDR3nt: TGTGCCAGCAGCCGAGGGGGCGACTATGGCTACACCTTC